Shown below are 8 T cell receptor beta chains from a single sample sequenced in a study of blood T cell repertoires in COVID-19. Profiled with immunoSEQ multiplex PCR; TCRdb holds only in-frame clones, not every one. The data hold about 380,000 clones, with 88% observed a single time. The sequencing sample was made of PBMCs or T cells enriched from blood (not recorded which). Receptors originate from a woman between 18 and 29 years old who had recovered from COVID-19.

The chain combines TRBV5-1 with TRBJ2-7; 7 nucleotides match TRBD1. V gave up 3 bases and J gave up 2 bases; unmatched junction bases: 5. This CDR3 contains 14 residues. Germline CDR1 is SGHRS and CDR2 is YFSETQ. The CDR3 reads CASSSGQAAYEQYF. The CDR3 nucleotides read TGCGCCAGCAGCTCCGGACAGGCGGCCTACGAGCAGTACTTC.

The V call is TRBV6-5, the J call TRBJ1-6, with D perhaps matching TRBD1 (6 bases). Germline loops: CDR1 MNHEY, CDR2 SVGAGI. CDR3 length: 15 residues. The germline V and J ends were trimmed by 2 bases and 9 bases, with 14 bases remaining between them. CDR3 in amino acids: CASSYRRGASSPLHF. The CDR3 nucleotides are TGTGCCAGCAGTTACCGCCGGGGGGCAAGTTCACCCCTCCACTTT.

The chain joins TRBV23-1 to TRBJ2-3, with D tentatively TRBD2 (5 bases). TRBV23-1 qualifies as an ORF whose function is uncertain. Deletions cut 4 bases from V and 3 bases from J, with 14 bases between. CDR3 length: 15 amino acids. CDR3 in amino acids: CASSLEGLRTDTQYF. The CDR3 nucleotides read TGCGCCAGCAGTCTTGAGGGCCTCAGGACAGATACGCAGTATTTT.

This clone appeared a single time. The V gene is TRBV12-3 or TRBV12-4, the J gene TRBJ1-5; D remains ambiguous. Trimming shortened V by 6 bases and J by 3 bases, and 9 bases separated the two germline ends. CDR3 length equals 13 residues. CDR3 nucleotides: TGTGCCAGCAGGGCAGTATCCAATCAGCCCCAGCATTTT. Protein: CASRAVSNQPQHF.

The chain uses TRBV11-2 and TRBJ1-6; 7 nucleotides line up with TRBD1. In germline, CDR1 is SGHAT, CDR2 FQNNGV. CDR3 length equals 16 residues. V was clipped by 7 bases and J by 8 bases; unmatched bases: 14. The CDR3 sequence is CASTIYRQGGDSPLHF. CDR3 in DNA: TGTGCCAGCACAATATACAGACAGGGAGGAGATTCACCCCTCCACTTT.

Here the CDR3 reads CASSWADRATNEKLFF. The CDR3 DNA sequence: TGTGCCAGCAGCTGGGCGGACAGGGCTACTAATGAAAAACTGTTTTTT. V gene TRBV7-3 combines with J gene TRBJ1-4, with 8 bases aligning to TRBD1. The junction had 6 bases not matched to a gene; V was cut back by 4 bases and J by 2 bases. CDR3 length: 16 residues. In germline, CDR1 is SGHTA, CDR2 FQGTGA.

The rearrangement links TRBV28 to TRBJ1-2, with 7 nucleotides matching TRBD1. Germline V gene data show CDR1 as MDHEN and CDR2 as SYDVKM. This CDR3 is 15 amino acids long. V was pared by 6 bases and J by 4 bases, with 11 bases of the junction left unmatched. CDR3 coding DNA: TGTGCCAGCAGAAAAGGGGGCAGGATATCCTATGGCTACACCTTC. Amino acids: CASRKGGRISYGYTF.

This clone was observed once. This chain connects TRBV5-4 to TRBJ1-2; 9 bases are a match to TRBD1. The germline CDR1 and CDR2 sequences are SGHNT and YYREEE (reference sequence). The V and J ends lost 3 bases and 5 bases, in that order; junction bases with no gene match: 8. CDR3 length: 15 residues. The CDR3 sequence: CASSSPRDREYGYTF. The CDR3 DNA is TGTGCCAGCAGCTCACCGAGGGACAGGGAGTATGGCTACACCTTC.